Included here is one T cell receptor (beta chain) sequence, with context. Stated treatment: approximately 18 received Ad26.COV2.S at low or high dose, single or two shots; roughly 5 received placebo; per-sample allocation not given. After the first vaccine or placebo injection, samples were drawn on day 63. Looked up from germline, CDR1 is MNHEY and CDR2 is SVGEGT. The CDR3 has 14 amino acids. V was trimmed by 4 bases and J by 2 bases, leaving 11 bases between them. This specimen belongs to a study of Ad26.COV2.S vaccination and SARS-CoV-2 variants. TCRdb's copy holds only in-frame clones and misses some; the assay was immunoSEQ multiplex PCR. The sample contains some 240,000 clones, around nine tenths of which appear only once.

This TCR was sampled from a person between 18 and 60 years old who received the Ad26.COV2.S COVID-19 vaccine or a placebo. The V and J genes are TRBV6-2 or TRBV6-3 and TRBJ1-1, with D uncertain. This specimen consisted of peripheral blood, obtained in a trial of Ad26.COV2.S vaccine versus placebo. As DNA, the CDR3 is TGTGCCAGCAGTTCCAGACATTATAACACTGAAGCTTTCTTT. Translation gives CASSSRHYNTEAFF.